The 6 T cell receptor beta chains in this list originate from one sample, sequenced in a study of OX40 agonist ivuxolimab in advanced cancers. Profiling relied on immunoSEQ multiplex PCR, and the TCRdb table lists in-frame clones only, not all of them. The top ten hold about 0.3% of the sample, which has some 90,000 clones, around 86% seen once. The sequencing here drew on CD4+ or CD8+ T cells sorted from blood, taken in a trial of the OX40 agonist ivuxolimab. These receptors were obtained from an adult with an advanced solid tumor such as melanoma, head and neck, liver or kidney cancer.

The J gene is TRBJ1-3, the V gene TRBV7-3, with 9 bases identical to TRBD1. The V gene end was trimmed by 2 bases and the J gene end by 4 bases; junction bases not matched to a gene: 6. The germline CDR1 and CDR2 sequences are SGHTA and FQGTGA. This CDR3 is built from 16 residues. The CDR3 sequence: CASSLVGQGIGNTIYF. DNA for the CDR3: TGTGCCAGCAGCTTAGTGGGACAGGGTATCGGAAACACCATATATTTT. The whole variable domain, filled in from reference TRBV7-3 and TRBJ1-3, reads GAGVSQTPSNKVTEKGKYVELRCDPISGHTALYWYRQSLGQGPEFLIYFQGTGAADDSGLPNDRFFAVRPEGSVSTLKIQRTERGDSAVYLCASSLVGQGIGNTIYFGEGSWLTVV.

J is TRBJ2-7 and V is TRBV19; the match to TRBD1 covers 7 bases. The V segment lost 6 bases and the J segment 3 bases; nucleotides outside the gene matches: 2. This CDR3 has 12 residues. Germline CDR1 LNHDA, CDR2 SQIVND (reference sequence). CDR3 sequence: CASRQGSYEQYF. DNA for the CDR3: TGTGCCAGTAGACAGGGGAGCTACGAGCAGTACTTC.

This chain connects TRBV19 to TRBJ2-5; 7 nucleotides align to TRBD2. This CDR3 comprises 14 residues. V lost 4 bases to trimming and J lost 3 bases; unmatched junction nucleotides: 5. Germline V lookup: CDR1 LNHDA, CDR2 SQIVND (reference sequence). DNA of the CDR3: TGTGCCAGTAGTAAGTTCAGCGGGGAAGAGACCCAGTACTTC. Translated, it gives CASSKFSGEETQYF.

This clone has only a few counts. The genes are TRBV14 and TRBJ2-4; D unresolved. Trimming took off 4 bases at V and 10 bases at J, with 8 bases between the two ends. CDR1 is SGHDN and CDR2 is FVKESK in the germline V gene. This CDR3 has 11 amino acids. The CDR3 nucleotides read TGTGCCAGCAGCCCCGGACGGATTCAGTACTTC. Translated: CASSPGRIQYF.

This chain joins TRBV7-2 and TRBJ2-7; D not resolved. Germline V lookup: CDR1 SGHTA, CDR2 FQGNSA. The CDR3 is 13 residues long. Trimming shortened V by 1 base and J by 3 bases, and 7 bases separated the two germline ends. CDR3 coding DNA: TGTGCCAGCAGCTTAGAGGAGAGCTACGAGCAGTACTTC. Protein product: CASSLEESYEQYF.

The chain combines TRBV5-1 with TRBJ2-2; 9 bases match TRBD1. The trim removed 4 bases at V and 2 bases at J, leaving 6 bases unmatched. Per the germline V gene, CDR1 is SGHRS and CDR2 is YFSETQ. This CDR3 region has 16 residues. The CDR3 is CASSLGTGINTGELFF. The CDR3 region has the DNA TGCGCCAGCAGCCTCGGGACAGGGATAAACACCGGGGAGCTGTTTTTT.